These 32 T cell receptor beta chains came from one sample sequenced in a study of shared clonotypes between healthy human individuals. The table came from immunoSEQ multiplex PCR; TCRdb's copy has only in-frame clones and leaves some out. The sample yields 450,000 to 550,000 clones, approximately 79% seen once. Sequencing used PBMCs. Source of these receptors: a woman aged 40 to 49 in good health. Some clones in this sample may be carry-over from other donors' samples.

The CDR3 region is CSVSISGEQYF. CDR3 sequence (DNA): TGCAGCGTTTCCATATCGGGAGAGCAGTACTTC. The chain carries TRBV29-1 and TRBJ2-7; the D gene is possibly TRBD2 (5 bases). The germline gives CDR1 SQVTM, CDR2 ANQGSEA. CDR3 size: 11 residues. The ends were cut back, 5 bases at V and 7 bases at J, with 12 bases in the middle.

The chain is built from TRBV21-1 and TRBJ1-4; the D call of TRBD1 is as the table states it, not checked on the DNA. TRBV21-1 is a pseudogene. This CDR3 has 17 residues. The CDR3 reads CASSKQTQGAANEKLFF. The CDR3 DNA reads TGTGCCAGCAGCAAACAAACACAGGGGGCTGCTAATGAAAAACTGTTTTTT.

The J gene is TRBJ1-1, the V gene TRBV2, with D possibly matching TRBD1 (6 bases). CDR3 size: 12 residues. From germline, CDR1 is SNHLY and CDR2 FYNNEI. V was shortened by 6 bases and J by 11 bases, with 16 bases between the two germline ends. The CDR3 nucleotides are TGTGCCAGCAGCCCCGGACAGTTTGGGGCTTTCTTT. Protein sequence: CASSPGQFGAFF.

The chain uses TRBV5-1 and TRBJ2-1, with D possibly matching TRBD2 (6 bases). Trimming pared 4 bases from V and 7 bases from J, leaving 21 bases between. This CDR3 has 16 amino acids. CDR1 is SGHRS, CDR2 YFSETQ, per germline. The CDR3: CASSKPGTPGRNEQFF. The DNA of the CDR3 is TGCGCCAGCAGCAAACCCGGGACGCCCGGGAGAAATGAGCAGTTCTTC.

This chain uses TRBV18 with TRBJ1-2; a weak D match, TRBD1 (5 bases). The CDR3 is 14 amino acids. Trimming stripped 2 bases from V and 2 bases from J, with 9 bases between. The germline CDR1 and CDR2 sequences are KGHSH and LQKENI. The CDR3: CASSPGTSNYGYTF. The CDR3 nucleotides read TGTGCCAGCTCACCAGGGACCTCGAACTATGGCTACACCTTC.

This chain joins TRBV4-3 and TRBJ2-1; D may be TRBD2 (7 bases). The germline V and J ends were trimmed by 3 bases and 6 bases, with 12 bases remaining between them. The CDR3 covers 14 residues. Germline CDR1 and CDR2: LGHNA and YSLEER. The CDR3 reads CASSHGLGGNEQFF. CDR3 nucleotide sequence: TGCGCCAGCAGCCACGGACTAGGGGGCAATGAGCAGTTCTTC.

This clone was recorded only once. This rearrangement joins TRBV7-2 to TRBJ2-2; 9 bases match TRBD2. The CDR3 sequence is 15 residues long. Trimming cost V 5 bases and J 5 bases; bases outside gene matches: 6. Germline assignment: CDR1 SGHTA and CDR2 FQGNSA. CDR3 DNA sequence: TGTGCCAGCAGCCGTAGCGGGAGCGGGACCGGGGAGCTGTTTTTT. The encoded protein is CASSRSGSGTGELFF. Together with reference TRBV7-2 and TRBJ2-2, the CDR3 gives the full variable domain: GAGVSQSPSNKVTEKGKDVELRCDPISGHTALYWYRQSLGQGLEFLIYFQGNSAPDKSGLPSDRFSAERTGGSVSTLTIQRTQQEDSAVYLCASSRSGSGTGELFFGEGSRLTVL.

J is TRBJ1-1 and V is TRBV6-6; D uncertain. Trimming took 8 bases from V and 4 from J, leaving 11 bases between them. CDR1 MNHNY and CDR2 SVGAGI come from the germline V gene (reference sequence). CDR3 length: 12 amino acids. The CDR3 sequence: CASGFRGTEAFF. CDR3 coding DNA: TGTGCCAGCGGATTTCGCGGCACTGAAGCTTTCTTT.

The rearrangement uses TRBV18 and TRBJ2-7; 11 bases agree with TRBD1. V trimming: 9 bases; J trimming: 3 bases; junction bases outside the gene matches: 7. CDR1 is KGHSH, CDR2 LQKENI, per germline. This CDR3 contains 14 residues. CDR3 DNA: TGTGCCAGTACCTTGGGACAGGGGGGCTACGAGCAGTACTTC. It is translated as CASTLGQGGYEQYF. The entire variable domain, with the rest obtained from reference TRBV18 and TRBJ2-7, is as follows: NAGVMQNPRHLVRRRGQEARLRCSPMKGHSHVYWYRQLPEEGLKFMVYLQKENIIDESGMPKERFSAEFPKEGPSILRIQQVVRGDSAAYFCASTLGQGGYEQYFGPGTRLTVT.

The rearrangement uses TRBV28 and TRBJ2-5, with 10 bases lining up with TRBD1. This CDR3 is built from 15 residues. Germline V gene sequence: CDR1 MDHEN, CDR2 SYDVKM. V lost 5 bases, J lost 5 bases, and 8 bases stayed unmatched. The CDR3 region is CASSEDRGHEETQYF. The DNA of the CDR3 is TGTGCCAGCAGTGAAGACAGGGGGCATGAGGAGACCCAGTACTTC.

The gene calls are TRBV19 and TRBJ2-5; 7 nucleotides align to TRBD2. Germline V gene data show CDR1 as LNHDA and CDR2 as SQIVND (reference sequence). V trimming: 4 bases; J trimming: 2 bases; junction bases outside the gene matches: 4. CDR3 length: 14 amino acids. CDR3 amino acids: CASSSGSIQETQYF. In DNA, the CDR3 is TGTGCCAGTAGTAGCGGGAGCATACAAGAGACCCAGTACTTC.

V usage is TRBV23-1 and J usage is TRBJ1-2, with D possibly TRBD1 on 6 matching bases. TRBV23-1 is sorted into the ORF group, with uncertain function. Trimming left V 10 bases short and J 3 bases short, with 30 bases between. The CDR3 length is 18 residues. The CDR3 DNA reads TGCGCCACCAAAACAACCGGGGGCTGCCCCTACCCCCACTATGGCTACACCTTC. Translation: CATKTTGGCPYPHYGYTF.

V gene TRBV2 combines with J gene TRBJ2-3; D ambiguous. The ends were cut back, 7 bases at V and 3 bases at J, with 5 bases in the middle. Per germline, CDR1 SNHLY and CDR2 FYNNEI. This CDR3 is 11 amino acids long. The CDR3, as DNA: TGTGCCAGCACAACAACAGATACGCAGTATTTT. Protein: CASTTTDTQYF.

The CDR3 DNA reads as TGTGCCAGCAGGCTAGGGGGCGGGTTTGGGAACACTGAAGCTTTCTTT. Translation: CASRLGGGFGNTEAFF. The gene calls are TRBV28 and TRBJ1-1; 7 bases fit TRBD1. The germline V gene has CDR1 MDHEN and CDR2 SYDVKM. The CDR3 loop spans 16 amino acids. Trimming cost V 6 bases and J 1 base; bases outside gene matches: 11. The variable domain in full, with the rest retrieved from reference TRBV28 and TRBJ1-1, is DVKVTQSSRYLVKRTGEKVFLECVQDMDHENMFWYRQDPGLGLRLIYFSYDVKMKEKGDIPEGYSVSREKKERFSLILESASTNQTSMYLCASRLGGGFGNTEAFFGQGTRLTVV.

The rearrangement links TRBV4-2 to TRBJ2-1, with TRBD2 matching 8 bases. CDR3 length: 15 amino acids. V gave up 0 bases and J gave up 2 bases; unmatched junction bases: 0. Germline values: CDR1 LGHNA, CDR2 YNFKEQ. The CDR3 nucleotides are TGTGCCAGCAGCCAAGACGGGAGGGCCTACAATGAGCAGTTCTTC. Encoded protein: CASSQDGRAYNEQFF.

This chain links TRBV11-2 with TRBJ2-1, with 9 bases matching TRBD2. Germline V gene sequence: CDR1 SGHAT, CDR2 FQNNGV. The CDR3 consists of 16 residues. Trimming cost V 2 bases and J 2 bases; bases outside gene matches: 4. The CDR3 DNA reads TGTGCCAGCAGCTTACTAGCGGGAACGACCTACAATGAGCAGTTCTTC. Encoded protein: CASSLLAGTTYNEQFF.

The chain recombines TRBV29-1 with TRBJ2-5, with no clear D. TRBJ2-7 matches the DNA end more closely, so the J call is doubtful. CDR3 length: 14 amino acids. Germline V gives CDR1 SQVTM, CDR2 ANQGSEA. CDR3 DNA sequence: TGCAGCGTTGAAGATCTCGACGACGTGGGCGAGCAGTACTTC. It is translated as CSVEDLDDVGEQYF.

A single count supports this clone. The rearrangement uses TRBV19 and TRBJ2-4, with 9 positions matching TRBD2. CDR1 is LNHDA and CDR2 is SQIVND in the germline V gene (reference sequence). The CDR3 runs 16 residues. The V segment lost 4 bases and the J segment 7 bases; nucleotides outside the gene matches: 11. The CDR3 is CASSTPMSGRWNIQYF. The CDR3 coding sequence is TGTGCCAGTAGTACCCCGATGAGCGGGAGGTGGAACATTCAGTACTTC.

V and J are TRBV19 and TRBJ1-2; D not certain. The CDR3 has 14 residues. V gave up 7 bases and J gave up 3 bases, with 15 bases separating them. Germline V gives CDR1 LNHDA, CDR2 SQIVND (reference sequence). In DNA form, the CDR3 reads TGTGCCAGTAACATGGGTGTAGCATACTATGGCTACACCTTC. This codes for CASNMGVAYYGYTF.

This clone has only one observation. The chain joins TRBV18 to TRBJ2-3; 12 bases line up with TRBD2. Germline loops: CDR1 KGHSH, CDR2 LQKENI. The V and J ends lost 3 bases and 5 bases, in that order; junction bases with no gene match: 0. The CDR3 loop spans 14 amino acids. The CDR3 loop is CASSPGLAGDTQYF. DNA for the CDR3: TGTGCCAGCTCACCGGGACTAGCGGGAGATACGCAGTATTTT. Full variable domain (missing parts from reference TRBV18 and TRBJ2-3): NAGVMQNPRHLVRRRGQEARLRCSPMKGHSHVYWYRQLPEEGLKFMVYLQKENIIDESGMPKERFSAEFPKEGPSILRIQQVVRGDSAAYFCASSPGLAGDTQYFGPGTRLTVL.

V gene TRBV7-9 combines with J gene TRBJ1-4, with D unclear. The germline V gene has CDR1 SEHNR and CDR2 FQNEAQ (reference sequence). The length of the CDR3 is 13 residues. Trimming left V 4 bases short and J 10 bases short, with 13 bases between. In DNA form, the CDR3 reads TGTGCCAGCAGCTCCCGAGAAGGCGGAAAACTGTTTTTT. Translating gives CASSSREGGKLFF. Looking up the rest from reference TRBV7-9 and TRBJ1-4 gives the full variable domain: DTGVSQNPRHKITKRGQNVTFRCDPISEHNRLYWYRQTLGQGPEFLTYFQNEAQLEKSRLLSDRFSAERPKGSFSTLEIQRTEQGDSAMYLCASSSREGGKLFFGSGTQLSVL.

The chain is built from TRBV5-1 and TRBJ2-7; possible D gene TRBD1, 5 bases. V shed 0 bases and J shed 6 bases, with 7 bases lying between them. The germline CDR1 and CDR2 sequences are SGHRS and YFSETQ. This CDR3 region has 12 residues. CDR3 residues: CASSLVQGEQYF. CDR3 DNA sequence: TGCGCCAGCAGCTTGGTCCAGGGCGAGCAGTACTTC.

The chain joins TRBV7-2 to TRBJ2-7; 11 bases agree with TRBD1. J gave up 2 bases and V 4 bases, and 4 bases lay outside the gene matches. The CDR3 is 15 amino acids. The germline CDR1 and CDR2 sequences are SGHTA and FQGNSA. CDR3 coding DNA: TGTGCCAGCAGCTCGGGACAGGGGGTACCCTACGAGCAGTACTTC. As protein: CASSSGQGVPYEQYF.

The rearrangement joins TRBV15 to TRBJ2-1; perhaps D is TRBD1 or TRBD2 (5 bases each). This CDR3 spans 12 amino acids. V was shortened by 0 bases and J by 15 bases, with 12 bases between the two germline ends. Germline CDR1 and CDR2: LNHNV and YYDKDF (reference sequence). CDR3: CATSRDYGTPFF. The CDR3 DNA reads TGTGCCACCAGCAGAGATTACGGGACCCCGTTCTTC.

V and J are TRBV2 and TRBJ2-3, with 12 positions matching TRBD1. Trimming cost V 6 bases and J 6 bases; bases outside gene matches: 7. CDR3 length: 15 amino acids. Germline CDR1 and CDR2: SNHLY and FYNNEI. The CDR3 loop is CASRGGQGAWDTQYF. CDR3 coding DNA: TGTGCCAGCAGGGGGGGACAGGGGGCATGGGATACGCAGTATTTT.

The chain combines TRBV5-1 with TRBJ2-7; D possibly matches TRBD1 or TRBD2 (5 bases each). The CDR3 has 18 amino acids. V gave up 2 bases and J gave up 0 bases, with 21 bases separating them. Germline V lookup: CDR1 SGHRS, CDR2 YFSETQ. The CDR3 DNA is TGCGCCAGCAGCTTCCTACCACTTTTCGGGACGAACTCCTACGAGCAGTACTTC. Translation gives CASSFLPLFGTNSYEQYF. Filled out from reference TRBV5-1 and TRBJ2-7, the complete variable domain reads KAGVTQTPRYLIKTRGQQVTLSCSPISGHRSVSWYQQTPGQGLQFLFEYFSETQRNKGNFPGRFSGRQFSNSRSEMNVSTLELGDSALYLCASSFLPLFGTNSYEQYFGPGTRLTVT.

V usage is TRBV27 and J usage is TRBJ1-5; 9 nucleotides match TRBD1. CDR3 length equals 15 residues. Trimming cost V 6 bases and J 3 bases; bases outside gene matches: 6. Per the germline V gene, CDR1 is MNHEY and CDR2 is SMNVEV (reference sequence). The CDR3 DNA reads as TGTGCCAGCAGCCGCCGGACAGGGGTCAATCAGCCCCAGCATTTT. Translating it yields CASSRRTGVNQPQHF.

The chain links TRBV30 to TRBJ1-5; maybe TRBD1 (5 bases). CDR3 length: 14 residues. Per germline, CDR1 GTSNPN and CDR2 SVGIG (reference sequence). V lost 7 bases, J lost 7 bases, and 20 bases lay in between. The CDR3 region is CAYAFGGDGQPQHF. The CDR3 nucleotides are TGTGCCTACGCCTTTGGGGGGGACGGACAGCCCCAGCATTTT.

This chain joins TRBV27 and TRBJ1-6; a weak D match, TRBD1 (5 bases). Between the trimmed V and J ends, which lost 3 bases and 3 bases, there was a span of 9 bases. The CDR3 runs to 15 residues. From germline, CDR1 is MNHEY and CDR2 SMNVEV (reference sequence). The CDR3 DNA reads TGTGCCAGCAGTTTGGGGGGTTTCTATAATTCACCCCTCCACTTT. Translating gives CASSLGGFYNSPLHF.

The chain joins TRBV6-1 to TRBJ1-2; D call uncertain. V lost 1 base and J 7 bases, leaving 1 base between the germline ends. This CDR3 contains 10 residues. The germline CDR1 and CDR2 sequences are MNHNS and SASEGT. CDR3 bases: TGTGCCAGCAGTGAAGGTGGCTACACCTTC. Its protein is CASSEGGYTF.

This clone was seen just once. V is TRBV10-1 and J is TRBJ1-5, with 11 bases fitting TRBD1. The CDR3 consists of 16 residues. Looked up from germline, CDR1 is WNHNN and CDR2 is SYGVQD (reference sequence). V gave up 5 bases and J gave up 6 bases; unmatched junction bases: 9. CDR3 nucleotide sequence: TGCGCCAGCAGTCCATACGGGACAGGGGGTCGTCAGCCCCAGCATTTT. This codes for CASSPYGTGGRQPQHF.

There are a few counts of this clone. The rearrangement uses TRBV7-8 and TRBJ1-1; TRBD1 matches at 7 bases. CDR1 and CDR2 from the germline V gene are SGHVS and FQNEAQ. Trimming took 6 bases from V and 2 from J; bases not matched to a gene: 9. The CDR3 totals 15 residues. The CDR3 loop reads CASRAVYRGNTEAFF. CDR3 DNA: TGTGCCAGCAGGGCAGTATACAGGGGAAACACTGAAGCTTTCTTT.